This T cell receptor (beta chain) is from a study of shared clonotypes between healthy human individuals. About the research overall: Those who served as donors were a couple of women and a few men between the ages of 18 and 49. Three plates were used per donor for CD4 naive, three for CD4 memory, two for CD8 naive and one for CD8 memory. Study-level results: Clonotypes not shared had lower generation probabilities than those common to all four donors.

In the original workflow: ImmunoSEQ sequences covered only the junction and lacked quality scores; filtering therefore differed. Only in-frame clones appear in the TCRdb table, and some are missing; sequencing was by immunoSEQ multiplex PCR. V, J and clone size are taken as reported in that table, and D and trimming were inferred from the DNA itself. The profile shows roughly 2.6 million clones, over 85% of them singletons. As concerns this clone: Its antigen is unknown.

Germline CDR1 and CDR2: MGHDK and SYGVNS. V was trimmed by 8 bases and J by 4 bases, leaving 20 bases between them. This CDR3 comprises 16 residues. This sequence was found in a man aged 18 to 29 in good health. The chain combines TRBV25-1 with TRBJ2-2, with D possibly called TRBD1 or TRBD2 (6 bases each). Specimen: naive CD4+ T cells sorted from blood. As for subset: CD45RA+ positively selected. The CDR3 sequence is CASSSLGAGPTGELFF. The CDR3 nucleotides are TGTGCCAGCTCCAGCCTGGGGGCGGGGCCCACCGGGGAGCTGTTTTTT.